Below are 7 T cell receptor beta chains sequenced from a single sample in a study of T-cell memory formation after mild COVID-19. Each CDR3 protein gets one entry after TCRdb re-called the 5' RACE reads with MiXCR. This sample has roughly 14,000 distinct CDR3 sequences, with about 20% found just once. The specimen sequenced was PBMCs or a T cell subset sorted from them (not recorded which). The receptors here all came from a young man who had mild COVID-19 (a few samples of this study predate the infection). Cell type and time point are not known.

This clonotype has at least ten counts. J is TRBJ1-5 and V is TRBV7-2; no firm D call. The germline V gene encodes CDR1 SGHTA and CDR2 FQGNSA. The V end was cut by 0 bases, the J end by 4 bases, with 22 bases between. This CDR3 has 19 amino acids. CDR3 residues: CASSLALSEGSWGNQPQHF. The DNA for the CDR3 is TGTGCCAGCAGCTTAGCTTTATCTGAGGGCTCCTGGGGAAATCAGCCCCAGCATTTT.

This clonotype was counted at least ten times. J is TRBJ1-4 and V is TRBV12-3 or TRBV12-4; 9 bases are a match to TRBD1. The CDR3 loop spans 14 amino acids. V shed 6 bases, J shed 11 bases, and the junction held 10 bases outside the gene matches. The DNA of the CDR3 is TGTGCCAGCAGCTCGGACAGGGGCCGGGTGAAACTGTTTTTT. It codes for CASSSDRGRVKLFF.

The rearrangement links TRBV5-4 to TRBJ2-1; 10 bases line up with TRBD2. Germline V gene lookup returns CDR1 SGHNT and CDR2 YYREEE (reference sequence). J was trimmed by 8 bases and V by 4 bases; bases with no gene match: 9. The CDR3 contains 15 residues. This CDR3 is CASSRLAGGQHEQFF. Here the CDR3 DNA reads TGTGCCAGCAGCCGATTAGCGGGGGGCCAGCATGAGCAGTTCTTC.

The gene calls are TRBV7-8 and TRBJ1-2; D gene uncertain. Germline V CDR1 and CDR2: SGHVS, FQNEAQ. The V end was cut by 5 bases, the J end by 7 bases, with 11 bases between. CDR3 length equals 12 residues. The CDR3 nucleotides are TGTGCCAGCAGCACGACCTACTCTGGCTACACCTTC. Residues: CASSTTYSGYTF.

V is TRBV7-9 and J is TRBJ2-5, with TRBD2 as a possible D gene (6 bases). V lost 8 bases, J lost 0 bases, and 10 bases lay in between. Germline-derived CDR1 and CDR2 are SEHNR and FQNEAQ (reference sequence). The CDR3 has 13 residues. CDR3 sequence reads: CASGEVHQETQYF. CDR3 sequence (DNA): TGTGCCAGCGGGGAGGTGCACCAAGAGACCCAGTACTTC.

There are a few counts of this clonotype. The CDR3: CATGTPWHSYNEQFF. The CDR3 DNA reads TGTGCCACCGGGACACCCTGGCACTCCTACAATGAGCAGTTCTTC. This chain uses TRBV12-3 or TRBV12-4 with TRBJ2-1; D is possibly TRBD1 (6 bases). Trimming left V 10 bases short and J 0 bases short, with 16 bases between. This CDR3 region has 15 residues.

This clonotype appeared many times. Here the CDR3 reads CASSLVEGKETQYF. DNA of the CDR3: TGTGCCAGCAGCTTAGTGGAGGGTAAAGAGACCCAGTACTTC. The chain is built from TRBV7-6 and TRBJ2-5, with a possible D match to TRBD2 (6 bases). Trimming took 1 base from V and 3 from J, leaving 9 bases between them. In germline, CDR1 is SGHVS, CDR2 FNYEAQ. The CDR3 is made up of 14 amino acids.